What follows describes a single TCR beta chain. Antigen: not known. The J segment lost 0 bases and the V segment lost 2 bases, leaving 4 bases of the junction unmatched. The CDR3 extends over 16 amino acids. Looked up from germline, CDR1 is MNHNS and CDR2 is SASEGT. This sample is part of a study of OX40 agonist ivuxolimab in advanced cancers. General observations from the study: CD8+ T cells (on average) carried more expanded clones than CD4+ T cells. Clonal expansion from baseline to week 6 occurred in both CD4+ and CD8+ T cells.

Measured with immunoSEQ multiplex PCR; TCRdb has only the in-frame clones, and not every one. Of about 120,000 clones in the sample, around 87% are singletons; the top ten hold roughly 0.59%. This clonotype was sampled from an adult with an advanced solid tumor such as melanoma, head and neck, liver or kidney cancer. The sequencing here drew on CD4+ or CD8+ T cells sorted from blood, taken in a trial of the OX40 agonist ivuxolimab. The V gene is TRBV6-1, the J gene TRBJ1-3; the match to TRBD1 covers 7 bases. CDR3 coding DNA: TGTGCCAGCAGTGAATGGGCAGGGGGCTCTGGAAACACCATATATTTT. As protein: CASSEWAGGSGNTIYF.